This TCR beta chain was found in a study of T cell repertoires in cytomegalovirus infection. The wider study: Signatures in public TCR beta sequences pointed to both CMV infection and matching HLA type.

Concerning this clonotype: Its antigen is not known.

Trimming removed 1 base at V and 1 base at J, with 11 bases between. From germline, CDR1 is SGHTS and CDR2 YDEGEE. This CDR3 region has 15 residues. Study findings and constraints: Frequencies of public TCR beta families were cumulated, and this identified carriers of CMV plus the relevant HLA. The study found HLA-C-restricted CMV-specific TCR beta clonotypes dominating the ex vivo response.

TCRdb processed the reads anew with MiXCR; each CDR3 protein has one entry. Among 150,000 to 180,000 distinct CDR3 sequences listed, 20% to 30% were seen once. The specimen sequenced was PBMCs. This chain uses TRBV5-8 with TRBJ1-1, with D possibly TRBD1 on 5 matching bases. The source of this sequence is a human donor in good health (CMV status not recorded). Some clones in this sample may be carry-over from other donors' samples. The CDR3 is CASSLRTQANTEAFF. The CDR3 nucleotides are TGTGCCAGCAGCTTGAGGACACAGGCGAACACTGAAGCTTTCTTT.